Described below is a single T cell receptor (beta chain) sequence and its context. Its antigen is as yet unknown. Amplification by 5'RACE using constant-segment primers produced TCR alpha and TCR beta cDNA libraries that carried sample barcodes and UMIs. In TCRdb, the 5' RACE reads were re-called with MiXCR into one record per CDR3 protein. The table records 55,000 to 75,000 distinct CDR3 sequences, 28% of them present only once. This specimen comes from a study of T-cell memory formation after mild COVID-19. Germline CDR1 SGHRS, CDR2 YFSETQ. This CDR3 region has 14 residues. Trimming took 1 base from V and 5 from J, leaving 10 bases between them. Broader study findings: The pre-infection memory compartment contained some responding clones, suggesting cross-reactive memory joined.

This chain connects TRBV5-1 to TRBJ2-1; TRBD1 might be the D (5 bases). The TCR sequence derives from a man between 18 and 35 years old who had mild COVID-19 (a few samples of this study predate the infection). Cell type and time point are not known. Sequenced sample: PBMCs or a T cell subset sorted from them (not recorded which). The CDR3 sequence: CASSLQMGHNEQFF. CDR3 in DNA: TGCGCCAGCAGCTTGCAAATGGGGCACAATGAGCAGTTCTTC.